One sample yielded the 15 T cell receptor beta chains listed below, sequenced in a study of blood T cell repertoires in COVID-19. Profiling relied on immunoSEQ multiplex PCR, and the TCRdb table lists in-frame clones only, not all of them. The sample includes roughly 480,000 clones, 75% to 90% of them seen just once. The sequencing sample was made of peripheral blood. The source of these receptors is a man aged 18 to 29 with COVID-19, enrolled during active disease.

This clone was counted between two and nine times. The genes are TRBV6-5 and TRBJ2-7, with 7 bases identical to TRBD1. This CDR3 is 15 amino acids long. In germline, CDR1 is MNHEY, CDR2 SVGAGI. The J segment lost 6 bases and the V segment lost 5 bases, leaving 13 bases of the junction unmatched. The CDR3 DNA follows: TGTGCCAGCAGTCCCGCCCGACAGGGAGTTCTCGAGCAGTACTTC. Encoded protein: CASSPARQGVLEQYF.

This clone was picked up a small number of times. CDR3 sequence reads: CASSSTGYTGELFF. DNA for the CDR3: TGTGCCAGCAGCTCGACAGGGTACACCGGGGAGCTGTTTTTT. The chain employs TRBV7-9 and TRBJ2-2, with 7 bases fitting TRBD1. Trimming took 4 bases from V and 3 from J; bases not matched to a gene: 2. Germline assignment: CDR1 SEHNR and CDR2 FQNEAQ (reference sequence). CDR3 length: 14 amino acids. Full variable domain (remainder filled in from reference TRBV7-9 and TRBJ2-2): DTGVSQNPRHKITKRGQNVTFRCDPISEHNRLYWYRQTLGQGPEFLTYFQNEAQLEKSRLLSDRFSAERPKGSFSTLEIQRTEQGDSAMYLCASSSTGYTGELFFGEGSRLTVL.

This chain links TRBV5-5 with TRBJ2-7; D perhaps matches TRBD1 (6 bases). The germline gives CDR1 SGHKS, CDR2 YYEKEE (reference sequence). This CDR3 spans 16 amino acids. Trimming took off 0 bases at V and 3 bases at J, with 16 bases between the two ends. CDR3 in amino acids: CASSLDLGQPFYEQYF. Here the CDR3 DNA reads TGTGCCAGCAGCTTGGACCTAGGACAGCCCTTCTACGAGCAGTACTTC.

As DNA, the CDR3 is TGTGCCAGTAGCTCATCCGGGACAGGGGCTGGGGGCACAGATACGCAGTATTTT. It encodes CASSSSGTGAGGTDTQYF. V gene TRBV19 combines with J gene TRBJ2-3; TRBD1 agrees at 10 bases. The CDR3 length is 18 residues. The trim removed 6 bases at V and 1 base at J, leaving 13 bases unmatched. Germline V lookup: CDR1 LNHDA, CDR2 SQIVND (reference sequence).

The J gene is TRBJ2-2, the V gene TRBV5-1, with D tentatively TRBD1 (5 bases). The CDR3 spans 15 residues. Germline V gives CDR1 SGHRS, CDR2 YFSETQ. Trimming cost V 2 bases and J 0 bases, with 8 bases left between them. The CDR3 spells CASSFDRANTGELFF. The DNA for the CDR3 is TGCGCCAGCAGCTTCGACAGAGCGAACACCGGGGAGCTGTTTTTT.

The table lists this clone with a count of one. The chain employs TRBV7-9 and TRBJ2-2, with D possibly TRBD2 on 6 matching bases. This CDR3 is built from 15 residues. Per germline, CDR1 SEHNR and CDR2 FQNEAQ (reference sequence). The V end was cut by 4 bases, the J end by 4 bases, with 13 bases between. Here the CDR3 reads CASSSGGRSTGELFF. CDR3 sequence (DNA): TGTGCCAGCAGCTCTGGAGGGCGGAGCACCGGGGAGCTGTTTTTT.

In its sample, this clone was seen a few times. Other nucleotide sequences from this sample produce the same CDR3. V and J are TRBV7-3 and TRBJ2-1; TRBD2 matches at 7 bases. The CDR3 runs 15 residues. The V gene's germline CDR1 is SGHTA and CDR2 FQGTGA. Trimming took 0 bases from V and 4 from J; bases not matched to a gene: 3. CDR3 protein: CASSLTSGPYNEQFF. For the CDR3, the DNA is TGTGCCAGCAGCTTAACTAGCGGGCCTTACAATGAGCAGTTCTTC.

This chain joins TRBV27 and TRBJ2-3; 7 bases are a match to TRBD1. The CDR3 runs 15 residues. Germline V gene data show CDR1 as MNHEY and CDR2 as SMNVEV (reference sequence). V lost 5 bases and J lost 4; bases outside the gene matches: 9. The CDR3 DNA sequence: TGTGCCAGCAGTCCACAGGGGATTATGGCAGATACGCAGTATTTT. It yields the protein CASSPQGIMADTQYF.

This rearrangement joins TRBV2 to TRBJ1-6; TRBD1 agrees at 8 bases. The CDR3 is made up of 18 amino acids. The germline V gene encodes CDR1 SNHLY and CDR2 FYNNEI. Germline trimming cut 7 bases from V and 0 bases from J; bases unmatched to any gene: 11. DNA for the CDR3: TGTGCCAGCATGAGGACAGGGAGACTAAGCTCCTATAATTCACCCCTCCACTTT. Translated: CASMRTGRLSSYNSPLHF. The full variable domain, with the rest looked up from reference TRBV2 and TRBJ1-6, is EPEVTQTPSHQVTQMGQEVILRCVPISNHLYFYWYRQILGQKVEFLVSFYNNEISEKSEIFDDQFSVERPDGSNFTLKIRSTKLEDSAMYFCASMRTGRLSSYNSPLHFGNGTRLTVT.

The J gene is TRBJ2-7, the V gene TRBV7-9, with a tentative D call TRBD1 (6 bases). V lost 1 base and J lost 3, with 7 bases in between. This CDR3 spans 13 amino acids. CDR1 is SEHNR, CDR2 FQNEAQ, per germline (reference sequence). CDR3 coding DNA: TGTGCCAGCAGCTTAGGGACAGTCTACGAGCAGTACTTC. It yields the protein CASSLGTVYEQYF.

J is TRBJ2-4 and V is TRBV28, with 7 bases matching TRBD2. The CDR3 loop spans 15 amino acids. The germline V gene encodes CDR1 MDHEN and CDR2 SYDVKM. Trimming took 4 bases from V and 1 from J; bases not matched to a gene: 4. CDR3 residues: CASSWREPAKNIQYF. CDR3 coding DNA: TGTGCCAGCAGTTGGCGGGAGCCTGCCAAAAACATTCAGTACTTC.

As for this clone: Other DNA sequences in this specimen translate into the identical CDR3. This chain links TRBV5-1 with TRBJ2-7; 8 nucleotides line up with TRBD1. V lost 7 bases to trimming and J lost 3 bases; unmatched junction nucleotides: 6. Germline lookup yields CDR1 SGHRS and CDR2 YFSETQ. CDR3 length: 13 residues. Here the CDR3 DNA reads TGCGCCAGCCGACAGGGGATAAGCTACGAGCAGTACTTC. It codes for CASRQGISYEQYF.

CDR3 sequence: CASSFGGNEQFF. The CDR3 coding sequence is TGTGCCAGCAGTTTCGGGGGAAATGAGCAGTTCTTC. This chain connects TRBV6-2 or TRBV6-3 to TRBJ2-1; D is perhaps TRBD2 (6 bases). The CDR3 totals 12 residues. From germline, CDR1 is MNHEY and CDR2 SVGEGT. The germline V and J ends were trimmed by 4 bases and 7 bases, with 8 bases remaining between them.

This clone was observed once. The chain links TRBV7-2 to TRBJ2-3; tentatively, D is TRBD1 (6 bases). Germline V gene data show CDR1 as SGHTA and CDR2 as FQGNSA. V was cut by 5 bases and J by 2 bases, with 20 bases left in between. The CDR3 loop spans 17 amino acids. The CDR3 DNA reads TGTGCCAGCAGCCCCCGACTATTAGGGGGTCACACAGATACGCAGTATTTT. Protein product: CASSPRLLGGHTDTQYF.

The rearrangement joins TRBV12-3 or TRBV12-4 to TRBJ2-5; TRBD2 is a possible D gene (6 bases). The CDR3 is 13 amino acids. The germline V and J ends were trimmed by 6 bases and 5 bases, with 13 bases remaining between them. The CDR3 DNA is TGTGCCAGCAGGACAGCGGGCATCGAGACCCAGTACTTC. Translating gives CASRTAGIETQYF.